Listed below are T cell receptor beta chains from one sample, sequenced in a study of blood T cell repertoires in COVID-19. Repertoires were generated with immunoSEQ multiplex PCR, while TCRdb's copy carries only in-frame clones and drops some. The sample carries 490,000 or so clones, about 88% recorded once. The sequencing sample was made of PBMCs or T cells enriched from blood (not recorded which). The receptors here all came from a woman aged 55 to 70 who had recovered from COVID-19. CDR3s include the opening cysteine and the closing phenylalanine or tryptophan. The order of the fields is J gene, CDR3 length, clone size, V gene, D gene, CDR3 protein, CDR3 DNA. The D gene is left open where the match is weak. Size tells how often a clone was seen (once, few, many) or the class of an expanded clone, and some rows leave it out.

J gene: TRBJ1-1
CDR3 length: 14
clone size: once
V gene: TRBV5-1
D gene: -
CDR3 protein: CASSSSGRDTEAFF
CDR3 DNA: TGCGCCAGCAGCTCCTCGGGCAGGGACACTGAAGCTTTCTTT

J gene: TRBJ1-4
CDR3 length: 14
clone size: -
V gene: TRBV7-9
D gene: -
CDR3 protein: CASSPGAPGEKLFF
CDR3 DNA: TGTGCCAGCAGCCCTGGGGCCCCGGGCGAAAAACTGTTTTTT

J gene: TRBJ2-6
CDR3 length: 15
clone size: -
V gene: TRBV28
D gene: TRBD1
CDR3 protein: CASSKQGASANVLTF
CDR3 DNA: TGTGCCAGCAGTAAGCAGGGGGCCTCAGCCAACGTCCTGACTTTC

J gene: TRBJ2-3
CDR3 length: 15
clone size: -
V gene: TRBV5-1
D gene: -
CDR3 protein: CASSLGLAYTDTQYF
CDR3 DNA: TGCGCCAGCAGCTTGGGTCTAGCGTACACAGATACGCAGTATTTT

J gene: TRBJ2-2
CDR3 length: 14
clone size: -
V gene: TRBV3-1/TRBV3-2
D gene: -
CDR3 protein: CASSRGGGTGELFF
CDR3 DNA: TGTGCCAGCAGCCGGGGTGGAGGCACCGGGGAGCTGTTTTTT

J gene: TRBJ2-7
CDR3 length: 15
clone size: -
V gene: TRBV2
D gene: TRBD1
CDR3 protein: CASSGGTASRYEQYF
CDR3 DNA: TGTGCCAGCAGTGGGGGGACAGCCTCCAGGTACGAGCAGTACTTC

J gene: TRBJ2-7
CDR3 length: 15
clone size: -
V gene: TRBV2
D gene: TRBD1
CDR3 protein: CASKWAGQGRYEQYF
CDR3 DNA: TGTGCCAGCAAATGGGCGGGACAGGGGCGCTACGAGCAGTACTTC

J gene: TRBJ2-1
CDR3 length: 15
clone size: -
V gene: TRBV11-2
D gene: TRBD2
CDR3 protein: CASSLFLGGDNEQFF
CDR3 DNA: TGTGCCAGCAGCTTATTCCTTGGGGGGGACAATGAGCAGTTCTTC

J gene: TRBJ1-2
CDR3 length: 11
clone size: -
V gene: TRBV7-8
D gene: -
CDR3 protein: CASSPEGTWTF
CDR3 DNA: TGTGCCAGCAGCCCGGAGGGGACGTGGACCTTC

J gene: TRBJ1-6
CDR3 length: 15
clone size: -
V gene: TRBV5-4
D gene: TRBD1
CDR3 protein: CASSSIGQGDSPLHF
CDR3 DNA: TGTGCCAGCAGCTCCATAGGACAGGGCGACTCACCCCTCCACTTT

J gene: TRBJ1-4
CDR3 length: 13
clone size: -
V gene: TRBV12-3/TRBV12-4
D gene: -
CDR3 protein: CASARGWGEKLFF
CDR3 DNA: TGTGCCAGCGCCCGGGGGTGGGGGGAAAAACTGTTTTTT

J gene: TRBJ2-1
CDR3 length: 15
clone size: once
V gene: TRBV2
D gene: -
CDR3 protein: CASSGGTRTYNEQFF
CDR3 DNA: TGTGCCAGCAGTGGGGGGACAAGGACATACAATGAGCAGTTCTTC

J gene: TRBJ1-2
CDR3 length: 13
clone size: -
V gene: TRBV5-6
D gene: -
CDR3 protein: CASSLREVVGYTF
CDR3 DNA: TGTGCCAGCAGCTTGCGGGAGGTGGTGGGCTACACCTTC

J gene: TRBJ1-6
CDR3 length: 15
clone size: -
V gene: TRBV9
D gene: -
CDR3 protein: CASSAGGTYNSPLHF
CDR3 DNA: TGTGCCAGCAGCGCCGGGGGAACCTATAATTCACCCCTCCACTTT

J gene: TRBJ1-2
CDR3 length: 15
clone size: -
V gene: TRBV19
D gene: TRBD1
CDR3 protein: CASSTDRVRDYGYTF
CDR3 DNA: TGTGCCAGTAGTACGGACAGGGTAAGGGACTATGGCTACACCTTC

J gene: TRBJ1-5
CDR3 length: 15
clone size: -
V gene: TRBV4-1
D gene: TRBD1
CDR3 protein: CAGSRQGASNQPQHF
CDR3 DNA: TGCGCCGGCAGCCGACAGGGGGCGTCCAATCAGCCCCAGCATTTT

J gene: TRBJ1-4
CDR3 length: 16
clone size: -
V gene: TRBV7-9
D gene: TRBD1
CDR3 protein: CASSWRSQGANEKLFF
CDR3 DNA: TGTGCCAGCAGCTGGCGGTCACAGGGGGCGAATGAAAAACTGTTTTTT

J gene: TRBJ1-1
CDR3 length: 14
clone size: -
V gene: TRBV18
D gene: -
CDR3 protein: CASSPAGEDTEAFF
CDR3 DNA: TGTGCCAGCTCACCCGCAGGGGAAGATACTGAAGCTTTCTTT

J gene: TRBJ1-1
CDR3 length: 17
clone size: -
V gene: TRBV21-1
D gene: -
CDR3 protein: CASYRKPNEFRNTEAFF
CDR3 DNA: TGTGCCAGCTACCGAAAACCGAACGAGTTTCGGAACACTGAAGCTTTCTTT

J gene: TRBJ1-5
CDR3 length: 14
clone size: once
V gene: TRBV27
D gene: -
CDR3 protein: CASSPRGGSKPQHF
CDR3 DNA: TGTGCCAGCAGTCCCCGTGGAGGGAGTAAGCCCCAGCATTTT

J gene: TRBJ2-3
CDR3 length: 14
clone size: -
V gene: TRBV9
D gene: -
CDR3 protein: CASGTDSSTDTQYF
CDR3 DNA: TGTGCCAGCGGGACTGACTCTAGCACAGATACGCAGTATTTT

J gene: TRBJ2-3
CDR3 length: 16
clone size: -
V gene: TRBV9
D gene: TRBD2
CDR3 protein: CASSVAWGGGTDTQYF
CDR3 DNA: TGTGCCAGCAGCGTAGCTTGGGGGGGAGGAACAGATACGCAGTATTTT

J gene: TRBJ2-2
CDR3 length: 19
clone size: -
V gene: TRBV2
D gene: TRBD1
CDR3 protein: CASRALRTGLTSNTGELFF
CDR3 DNA: TGTGCCAGCAGGGCTCTCCGGACAGGGCTTACATCGAACACCGGGGAGCTGTTTTTT

J gene: TRBJ1-4
CDR3 length: 14
clone size: -
V gene: TRBV7-9
D gene: TRBD1
CDR3 protein: CASSLQGGNEKLFF
CDR3 DNA: TGTGCCAGCAGCCTACAGGGGGGTAATGAAAAACTGTTTTTT

J gene: TRBJ2-1
CDR3 length: 12
clone size: -
V gene: TRBV6-2/TRBV6-3
D gene: -
CDR3 protein: CASSFQYNEQFF
CDR3 DNA: TGTGCCAGCAGTTTCCAGTACAATGAGCAGTTCTTC

J gene: TRBJ1-4
CDR3 length: 14
clone size: -
V gene: TRBV5-1
D gene: -
CDR3 protein: CASSEVTGAGRLFF
CDR3 DNA: TGCGCCAGCAGCGAGGTGACAGGCGCTGGACGACTGTTTTTT

J gene: TRBJ2-3
CDR3 length: 15
clone size: -
V gene: TRBV7-6
D gene: -
CDR3 protein: CASSLGPGEWGTQYF
CDR3 DNA: TGTGCCAGCAGCTTAGGGCCCGGGGAGTGGGGTACGCAGTATTTT

J gene: TRBJ2-5
CDR3 length: 15
clone size: -
V gene: TRBV6-5
D gene: -
CDR3 protein: CASSNYWQGQETQYF
CDR3 DNA: TGTGCCAGCAGTAACTACTGGCAGGGGCAAGAGACCCAGTACTTC

J gene: TRBJ1-1
CDR3 length: 13
clone size: few
V gene: TRBV12-3/TRBV12-4
D gene: -
CDR3 protein: CASSLSQGFWAFF
CDR3 DNA: TGTGCCAGCAGTTTAAGTCAGGGGTTTTGGGCTTTCTTT

J gene: TRBJ2-1
CDR3 length: 13
clone size: -
V gene: TRBV30
D gene: -
CDR3 protein: CASQPDSYNEQFF
CDR3 DNA: TGTGCCTCACAACCTGACAGCTACAATGAGCAGTTCTTC

J gene: TRBJ2-2
CDR3 length: 16
clone size: once
V gene: TRBV4-1
D gene: TRBD2
CDR3 protein: CASSLRLAGATGELFF
CDR3 DNA: TGCGCCAGCAGCTTACGACTAGCGGGGGCAACCGGGGAGCTGTTTTTT

J gene: TRBJ1-5
CDR3 length: 15
clone size: few
V gene: TRBV12-5
D gene: -
CDR3 protein: CASGSVGVAAQPQHF
CDR3 DNA: TGTGCTAGTGGTTCGGTGGGCGTAGCGGCTCAGCCCCAGCATTTT

J gene: TRBJ2-3
CDR3 length: 16
clone size: -
V gene: TRBV7-2
D gene: TRBD2
CDR3 protein: CASSPSSGGATDTQYF
CDR3 DNA: TGTGCCAGCAGCCCGTCTAGCGGGGGGGCAACAGATACGCAGTATTTT

J gene: TRBJ1-2
CDR3 length: 13
clone size: few
V gene: TRBV12-3/TRBV12-4
D gene: TRBD1
CDR3 protein: CASRLVNRGGYTF
CDR3 DNA: TGTGCCAGCAGGTTGGTTAACAGGGGCGGCTACACCTTC

J gene: TRBJ1-2
CDR3 length: 11
clone size: few
V gene: TRBV6-6
D gene: -
CDR3 protein: CASSQNYGYTF
CDR3 DNA: TGTGCCAGCAGCCAAAACTATGGCTACACCTTC

J gene: TRBJ2-2
CDR3 length: 16
clone size: once
V gene: TRBV29-1
D gene: -
CDR3 protein: CSVRSFLHGNTGELFF
CDR3 DNA: TGCAGCGTCCGGTCTTTTCTTCACGGGAACACCGGGGAGCTGTTTTTT

J gene: TRBJ2-7
CDR3 length: 11
clone size: -
V gene: TRBV2
D gene: -
CDR3 protein: CASSPSYEQYF
CDR3 DNA: TGTGCCAGCAGTCCATCCTACGAGCAGTACTTC

J gene: TRBJ1-4
CDR3 length: 15
clone size: -
V gene: TRBV7-2
D gene: -
CDR3 protein: CASSLVSGINEKLFF
CDR3 DNA: TGTGCCAGCAGCTTAGTTTCGGGAATTAATGAAAAACTGTTTTTT

J gene: TRBJ1-2
CDR3 length: 13
clone size: -
V gene: TRBV12-3/TRBV12-4
D gene: -
CDR3 protein: CASRNSGLYGYTF
CDR3 DNA: TGTGCCAGCAGGAATTCGGGACTCTATGGCTACACCTTC

J gene: TRBJ1-5
CDR3 length: 13
clone size: -
V gene: TRBV15
D gene: TRBD1
CDR3 protein: CATSRDPGGVRHF
CDR3 DNA: TGTGCCACCAGCAGAGACCCAGGGGGTGTCCGGCATTTT

J gene: TRBJ1-4
CDR3 length: 16
clone size: -
V gene: TRBV4-1
D gene: TRBD1
CDR3 protein: CASSHLQGATMGKLFF
CDR3 DNA: TGCGCCAGCAGCCACCTACAGGGGGCCACCATGGGAAAACTGTTTTTT

J gene: TRBJ2-3
CDR3 length: 13
clone size: once
V gene: TRBV5-1
D gene: -
CDR3 protein: CASSTQLEDTQYF
CDR3 DNA: TGCGCCAGCAGCACACAACTAGAGGATACGCAGTATTTT

J gene: TRBJ2-3
CDR3 length: 16
clone size: -
V gene: TRBV9
D gene: -
CDR3 protein: CASSVDPQGGTDTQYF
CDR3 DNA: TGTGCCAGCAGCGTAGATCCACAGGGGGGGACAGATACGCAGTATTTT

J gene: TRBJ1-2
CDR3 length: 13
clone size: -
V gene: TRBV5-4
D gene: TRBD1
CDR3 protein: CASRLTGGYGYTF
CDR3 DNA: TGTGCCAGCAGGCTGACAGGGGGCTATGGCTACACCTTC

J gene: TRBJ1-2
CDR3 length: 14
clone size: once
V gene: TRBV4-2
D gene: TRBD1
CDR3 protein: CASSQEDRAYGYTF
CDR3 DNA: TGTGCCAGCAGCCAAGAGGACAGGGCTTATGGCTACACCTTC

J gene: TRBJ1-4
CDR3 length: 15
clone size: -
V gene: TRBV5-4
D gene: -
CDR3 protein: CASSLSAGVNEKLFF
CDR3 DNA: TGTGCCAGCAGCTTGTCGGCAGGGGTTAATGAAAAACTGTTTTTT

J gene: TRBJ1-5
CDR3 length: 15
clone size: -
V gene: TRBV27
D gene: TRBD1
CDR3 protein: CASGSGGIGNQPQHF
CDR3 DNA: TGTGCCAGTGGATCAGGGGGCATCGGCAATCAGCCCCAGCATTTT

J gene: TRBJ2-7
CDR3 length: 14
clone size: -
V gene: TRBV11-2
D gene: -
CDR3 protein: CASSLGGGSYEQYF
CDR3 DNA: TGTGCCAGCAGCTTAGGGGGAGGCTCCTACGAGCAGTACTTC

J gene: TRBJ1-5
CDR3 length: 13
clone size: -
V gene: TRBV29-1
D gene: -
CDR3 protein: CSAMTGTDQPQHF
CDR3 DNA: TGCAGCGCCATGACAGGCACGGACCAGCCCCAGCATTTT

J gene: TRBJ2-3
CDR3 length: 15
clone size: few
V gene: TRBV10-3
D gene: -
CDR3 protein: CAILQGESSTDTQYF
CDR3 DNA: TGTGCCATCCTACAGGGTGAATCTAGCACAGATACGCAGTATTTT

J gene: TRBJ1-6
CDR3 length: 16
clone size: -
V gene: TRBV4-1
D gene: TRBD1
CDR3 protein: CASSHGPGQLNSPLHF
CDR3 DNA: TGCGCCAGCAGCCATGGGCCGGGACAGCTTAATTCACCCCTCCACTTT

J gene: TRBJ2-1
CDR3 length: 16
clone size: -
V gene: TRBV5-1
D gene: TRBD1
CDR3 protein: CASSLAGGDRVNEQFF
CDR3 DNA: TGCGCCAGCAGCTTGGCCGGTGGGGACAGGGTGAATGAGCAGTTCTTC

J gene: TRBJ1-6
CDR3 length: 14
clone size: -
V gene: TRBV2
D gene: -
CDR3 protein: CASLLEADNSPLHF
CDR3 DNA: TGTGCCAGCCTGCTCGAGGCAGACAATTCACCCCTCCACTTT

J gene: TRBJ2-3
CDR3 length: 17
clone size: -
V gene: TRBV14
D gene: TRBD2
CDR3 protein: CASSPEPKAGLLYTQYF
CDR3 DNA: TGTGCCAGCAGTCCTGAGCCCAAAGCGGGGCTACTCTATACGCAGTATTTT

J gene: TRBJ1-5
CDR3 length: 13
clone size: -
V gene: TRBV5-6
D gene: -
CDR3 protein: CASSVGGSQPQHF
CDR3 DNA: TGTGCCAGCAGCGTCGGAGGGAGTCAGCCCCAGCATTTT

J gene: TRBJ1-6
CDR3 length: 12
clone size: few
V gene: TRBV2
D gene: -
CDR3 protein: CASRTDVSPLHF
CDR3 DNA: TGTGCCAGCAGAACAGATGTTTCACCCCTCCACTTT

J gene: TRBJ2-5
CDR3 length: 15
clone size: -
V gene: TRBV5-1
D gene: TRBD1
CDR3 protein: CASSLAQGAGETQYF
CDR3 DNA: TGCGCCAGCAGCTTGGCACAGGGGGCAGGGGAGACCCAGTACTTC